The rows below give T cell receptor beta chains drawn from one sample of a study of blood T cell repertoires in COVID-19. Profiled with immunoSEQ multiplex PCR; TCRdb holds only in-frame clones, not every one. The sample consists of approximately 120,000 clones, approximately 85% of them appearing once. What was sequenced was peripheral blood. These receptors all come from a human donor in a cohort sampled during active COVID-19. Both conserved end residues are part of each CDR3. Size values are once, few and many counts, or a class for expanded clones, and some rows have none.

abundance	len	j_gene	v_gene	CDR3aa
NA	14	TRBJ1-5	TRBV30	CACGSGGRVQPQHF
NA	15	TRBJ2-3	TRBV5-4	CASSPGLAETDTQYF
many	12	TRBJ2-3	TRBV7-9	CAGSRERDTQYF
NA	15	TRBJ1-2	TRBV19	CASRKVGQANYGYTF
NA	14	TRBJ1-1	TRBV6-5	CASVPGNGVTEAFF
NA	14	TRBJ1-2	TRBV2	CASSELWEVYGYTF
NA	13	TRBJ1-1	TRBV24-1	CATSERHRSEAFF
NA	16	TRBJ2-1	TRBV6-5	CASSSQAGTFGNEQFF
NA	15	TRBJ2-2	TRBV5-1	CASSLVGGVTGELFF
few	15	TRBJ1-6	TRBV6-2/TRBV6-3	CASSPHRAKDSPLHF
NA	16	TRBJ2-1	TRBV4-3	CASSQLQDKFHNEQFF
NA	15	TRBJ2-3	TRBV5-6	CASSSAGSSTDTQYF
NA	14	TRBJ2-3	TRBV6-4	CASSDSQGTDTQYF
NA	15	TRBJ2-4	TRBV2	CASSAVTGTKNIQYF
NA	15	TRBJ1-2	TRBV6-5	CASNGQALTSYGYTF
NA	16	TRBJ2-3	TRBV1	CTSSRKRGGSTDTQYF
NA	13	TRBJ1-1	TRBV4-3	CASSRVMGIEAFF
NA	12	TRBJ1-2	TRBV12-3/TRBV12-4	CASSLSLRAVTF
NA	12	TRBJ1-2	TRBV6-1	CASSERDYGYTF
NA	17	TRBJ2-3	TRBV5-5	CASSLTTSGRWADTQYF
few	15	TRBJ1-5	TRBV10-3	CAISSGGEGNQPQHF
once	16	TRBJ1-4	TRBV24-1	CATSDTGAGDREKLFF
NA	14	TRBJ1-2	TRBV30	CARGPRGANYGYTF
NA	17	TRBJ2-2	TRBV4-3	CASSQTHGSTNTGELFF
NA	13	TRBJ1-3	TRBV7-3	CASSSGSGNTIYF
NA	13	TRBJ1-1	TRBV9	CASTTGTGGEAFF
NA	15	TRBJ1-2	TRBV5-4	CASSPRQHTNYGYTF
once	12	TRBJ1-2	TRBV29-1	CSDSLTGEGYTF
NA	15	TRBJ2-1	TRBV9	CASSETSGGSGEQFF
NA	13	TRBJ2-2	TRBV5-5	CASTFYNTGELFF
NA	13	TRBJ1-1	TRBV7-2	CASIREYRTEAFF
NA	15	TRBJ2-7	TRBV11-2	CASSLTQTLSYEQYF
NA	14	TRBJ1-6	TRBV6-2/TRBV6-3	CASSPDSISSPLHF
NA	12	TRBJ1-2	TRBV28	CAIDRGGYGYTF
NA	18	TRBJ1-2	TRBV21-1	CASSRLLWGQGAEYGYTF
NA	13	TRBJ1-4	TRBV11-1	CASSLRGEEKLFF
NA	16	TRBJ1-6	TRBV6-6	CASSIRGSSYNSPLHF
NA	15	TRBJ1-2	TRBV6-5	CASSPPGQALGGYTF
NA	17	TRBJ2-4	TRBV19	CASSTGTGIGTKNIQYF
NA	16	TRBJ2-1	TRBV7-2	CASSSRLADFIDEQFF
NA	20	TRBJ1-5	TRBV7-2	CASSLAELSLTLPGHQPQHF
NA	13	TRBJ2-5	TRBV6-5	CASRAGGGETQYF
NA	16	TRBJ2-2	TRBV4-3	CASSQDPGGNTGELFF
once	14	TRBJ1-4	TRBV7-9	CASSLTATNEKLFF
NA	13	TRBJ1-3	TRBV29-1	CSVAGMGGNTIYF
NA	13	TRBJ2-7	TRBV13	CASSLEQGYEQYF
NA	16	TRBJ1-4	TRBV19	CASSRTGGTTNEKLFF